This TCR beta chain was sequenced during a study of T cell repertoires and HLA-DP antigens (dated by TCRdb to 2017 to 2018). For the study in its entirety: The study used an in vitro model of CD4+ T cell alloreactivity in which transduced HeLa cells presented allogeneic HLA-DP. The two alloantigens modelled structurally similar versus dissimilar alloantigens, differing from self at one and ten peptide-binding groove amino acids, respectively. On average, around 220 ng of DNA went in for sorted CD137+CD4+ samples, versus roughly 1.3 ug for pre-culture CD4+ samples. The three donors were two male and one female, with ages ranging from the 18-to-29 to the 60-to-69 age band. General conclusions and limits of the study: Average cumulative frequency of clones undetected before culture was 36.3% against one allele and over 50% against the other. The naive and memory CD4+ repertoires were not analysed as separate populations. Limitations were identified as the inclusion of only a few donors, the use of a non-physiological HeLa antigen-presenting system, and the use of total CD4+ responder cells. Similar clonality (roughly 0.38) was observed for sorted CD137+ cells against both alloantigens, and this clonality was much higher than that observed in pre-culture samples (around 0.041).

Untouched CD4+ T cells were isolated from Ficoll-separated PBMC through negative selection with magnetic beads, and an average purity of approximately 98% was reached. Untouched CD4+ T cells were isolated from Ficoll-separated PBMC with magnetic beads, reaching 95% to 98% purity with negligible CD8+ contamination. Peripheral blood mononuclear cells came from the buffy coats of three healthy blood donors. CMV seronegative status was shared by all three donors. The DNeasy Blood & Tissue Kit was used for extraction of genomic DNA. TCRB sequencing was performed on genomic DNA from sorted CD137+CD4+ cells and pre-culture CD4+ baseline samples from each subject. The immunoSEQ multiplex PCR, with forward primers for 54 TRBV segments and reverse primers for 13 TRBJ segments, was used to amplify TCRB CDR3 regions. Deep resolution, with a target of approximately 190,000 T cell genomes, was applied to the sequencing of pre-culture CD4+ samples. Sequencing of the amplicons was done on an Illumina HiSeq System, giving 87 bp reads that spanned the CDR3. The authors processed their data as follows. PCR and sequencing errors in the reads were corrected, and CDR3 regions were defined by aligning to IMGT reference sequences. Synthetic template pools were used to estimate template counts and unique rearrangement counts. Clonality was calculated as 1 minus Pielou's evenness. The Daley-Smith estimator was used to estimate richness. Morisita's index was used to measure repertoire overlap. Clones found in cultured samples but undetected in the pre-culture repertoire of the corresponding donor were defined as low-abundance clones. The clones in this table, taken by TCRdb from immuneACCESS, are in-frame only. Not every clone is retained; where verified, under half of the shortfall comes from an unresolved V gene, and the cause of the rest is unknown. V and J calls plus clone size are reproduced from that table; the DNA served to infer D and trimming. The sample table holds approximately 73,000 clones, of which roughly 77% were seen once. Of the sample, more than 1.5% falls within the top ten clones.

Looking up the germline V gene (reference sequence) yields CDR1 MNHEY and CDR2 SMNVEV. The CDR3 numbers 17 residues from cysteine through phenylalanine. The sequence is cut down to CDR3 DNA, 51 bases in frame from base 1. V is cut by 4 bases and J by 0 bases, and the space between the germline ends is 15 bases. Worth noting for this clone: This clone's antigen is unknown. Base qualities are not at hand, and no much larger clone is one base apart.

This TCR came from a man between 60 and 75 years old in good health and CMV-seronegative. Rearrangement joined TRBV27 to TRBJ1-4; no D segment can be confidently identified. Sequencing used CD4+ T cells from PBMCs. DNA sequence: TGTGCCAGCAGTTCATGGGTCTCCCCTGCAACTAATGAAAAACTGTTTTTT. Its product reads: CASSSWVSPATNEKLFF.